This T cell receptor (beta chain) is drawn from a study of T cells in Graves' hyperthyroidism and ophthalmopathy. Germline trimming cut 3 bases from V and 1 base from J; bases unmatched to any gene: 10. This CDR3 comprises 18 residues. CDR1 is DFQATT and CDR2 is SNEGSKA in the germline V gene (reference sequence). General study points: Ophthalmopathy cases were set apart from stable hyperthyroidism by a 13 V-J model.

TCR beta CDR3 regions were amplified from RNA. An initial round of RT-PCR targeting the TCR CDR3 relied on the HTBI primer set. TCRdb redid the calling of the multiplex PCR reads with MiXCR, one entry per CDR3 protein. The sample carries around 480,000 distinct CDR3 sequences, approximately 15% recorded once. Uncontrolled infections, other autoimmune diseases, pregnancy or lactation led to exclusion of patients. Note on this clonotype: Its antigen is undetermined.

V is TRBV20-1 and J is TRBJ2-1, with 12 positions matching TRBD2. The source of this sequence is a woman younger than 35 with Graves' hyperthyroidism. Material for sequencing was blood. The DNA of the CDR3 is TGCAGTGCTAGGTCCCCTCTAGCGGGAGGGTTGTCCTACAATGAGCAGTTCTTC. This gives the protein CSARSPLAGGLSYNEQFF.